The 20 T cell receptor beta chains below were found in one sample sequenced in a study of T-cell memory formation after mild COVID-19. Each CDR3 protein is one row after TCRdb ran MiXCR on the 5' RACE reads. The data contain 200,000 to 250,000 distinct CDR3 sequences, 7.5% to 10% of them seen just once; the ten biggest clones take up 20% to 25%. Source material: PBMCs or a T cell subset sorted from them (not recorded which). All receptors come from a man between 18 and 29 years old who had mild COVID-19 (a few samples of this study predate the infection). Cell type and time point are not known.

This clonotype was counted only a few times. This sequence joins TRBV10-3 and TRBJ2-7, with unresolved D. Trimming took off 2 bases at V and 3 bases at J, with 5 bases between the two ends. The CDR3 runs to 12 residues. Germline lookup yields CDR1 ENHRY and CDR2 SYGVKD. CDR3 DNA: TGTGCCATCAGTGAGCCGGGCTACGAGCAGTACTTC. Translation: CAISEPGYEQYF.

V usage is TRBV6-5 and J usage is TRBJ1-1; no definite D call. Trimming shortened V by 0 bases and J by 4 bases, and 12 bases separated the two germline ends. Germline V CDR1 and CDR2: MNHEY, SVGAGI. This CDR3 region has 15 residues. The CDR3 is CASSYSIWGGTEAFF. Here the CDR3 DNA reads TGTGCCAGCAGTTACTCGATTTGGGGAGGCACTGAAGCTTTCTTT.

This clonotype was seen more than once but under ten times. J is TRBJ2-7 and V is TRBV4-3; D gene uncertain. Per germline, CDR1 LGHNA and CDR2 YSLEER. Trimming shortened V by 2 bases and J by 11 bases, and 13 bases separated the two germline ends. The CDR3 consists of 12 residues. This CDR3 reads CASSQLAPLEYF. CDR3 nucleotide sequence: TGCGCCAGCAGCCAACTCGCTCCTCTAGAGTACTTC.

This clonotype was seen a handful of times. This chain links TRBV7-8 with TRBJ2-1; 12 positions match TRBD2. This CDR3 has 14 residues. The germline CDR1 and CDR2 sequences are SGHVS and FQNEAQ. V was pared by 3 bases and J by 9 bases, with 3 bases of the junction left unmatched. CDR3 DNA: TGTGCCAGCAGCTTGCGGACTAGCGGGGCTGAGCAGTTCTTC. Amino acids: CASSLRTSGAEQFF. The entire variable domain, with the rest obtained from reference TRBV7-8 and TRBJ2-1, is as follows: GAGVSQSPRYKVAKRGQDVALRCDPISGHVSLFWYQQALGQGPEFLTYFQNEAQLDKSGLPSDRFFAERPEGSVSTLKIQRTQQEDSAVYLCASSLRTSGAEQFFGPGTRLTVL.

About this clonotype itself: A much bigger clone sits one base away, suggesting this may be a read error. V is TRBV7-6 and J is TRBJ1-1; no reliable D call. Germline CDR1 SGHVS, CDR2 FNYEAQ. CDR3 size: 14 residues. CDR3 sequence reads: CASSLEGIGTEAVF. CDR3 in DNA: TGTGCCAGCAGCTTAGAAGGGATCGGCACTGAAGCTGTCTTT.

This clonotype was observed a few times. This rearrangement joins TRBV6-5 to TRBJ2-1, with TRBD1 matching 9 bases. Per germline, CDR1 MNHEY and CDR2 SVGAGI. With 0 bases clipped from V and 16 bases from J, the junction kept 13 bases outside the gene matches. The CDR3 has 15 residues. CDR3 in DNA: TGTGCCAGCAGTTACTCGACGCCGATCCGGGACAGGGTCTTCTTC. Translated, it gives CASSYSTPIRDRVFF.

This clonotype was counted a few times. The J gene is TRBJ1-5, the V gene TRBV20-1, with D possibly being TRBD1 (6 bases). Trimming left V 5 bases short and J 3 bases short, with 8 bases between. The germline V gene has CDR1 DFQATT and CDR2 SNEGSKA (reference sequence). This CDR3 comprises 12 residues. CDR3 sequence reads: CSAGQPNQPQHF. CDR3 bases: TGCAGTGCTGGACAGCCCAATCAGCCCCAGCATTTT.

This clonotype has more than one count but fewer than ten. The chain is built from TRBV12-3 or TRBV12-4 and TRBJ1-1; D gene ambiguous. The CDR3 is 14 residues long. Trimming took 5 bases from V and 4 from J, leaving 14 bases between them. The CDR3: CASSPEERATEAFF. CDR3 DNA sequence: TGTGCCAGCAGTCCCGAGGAGAGGGCCACTGAAGCTTTCTTT.

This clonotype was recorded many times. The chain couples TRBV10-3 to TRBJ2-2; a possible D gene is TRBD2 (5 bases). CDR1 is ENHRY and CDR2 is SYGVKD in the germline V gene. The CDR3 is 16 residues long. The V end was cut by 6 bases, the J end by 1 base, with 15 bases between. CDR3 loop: CAISQTAEMNTGELFF. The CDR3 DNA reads TGTGCCATCAGCCAAACAGCGGAGATGAACACCGGGGAGCTGTTTTTT.

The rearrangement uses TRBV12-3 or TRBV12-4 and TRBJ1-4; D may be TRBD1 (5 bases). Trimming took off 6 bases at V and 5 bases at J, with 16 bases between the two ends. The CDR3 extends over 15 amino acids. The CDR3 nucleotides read TGTGCCAGCAGCCCCCAGCGGGGGGAGAATGAAAAACTGTTTTTT. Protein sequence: CASSPQRGENEKLFF.

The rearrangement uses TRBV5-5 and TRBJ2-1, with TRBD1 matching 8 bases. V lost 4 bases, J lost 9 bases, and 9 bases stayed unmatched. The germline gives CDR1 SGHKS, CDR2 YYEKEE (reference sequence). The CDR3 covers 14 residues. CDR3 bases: TGTGCCAGCAGCCCGCGGGACAGGAGACCTGAGCAGTTCTTC. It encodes CASSPRDRRPEQFF.

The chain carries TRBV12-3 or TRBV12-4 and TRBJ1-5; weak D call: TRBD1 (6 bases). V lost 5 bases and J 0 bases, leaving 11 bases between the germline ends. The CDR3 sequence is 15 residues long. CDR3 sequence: CASSGEQGSNQPQHF. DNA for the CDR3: TGTGCCAGCAGTGGTGAACAGGGTAGCAATCAGCCCCAGCATTTT.

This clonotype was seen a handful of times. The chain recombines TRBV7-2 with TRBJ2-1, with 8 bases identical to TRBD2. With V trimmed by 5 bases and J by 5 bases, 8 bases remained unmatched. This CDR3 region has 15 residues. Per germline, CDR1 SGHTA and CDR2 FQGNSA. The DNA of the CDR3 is TGTGCCAGCAGCCCCCGGGTGCGGGGGGACAATGAGCAGTTCTTC. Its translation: CASSPRVRGDNEQFF.

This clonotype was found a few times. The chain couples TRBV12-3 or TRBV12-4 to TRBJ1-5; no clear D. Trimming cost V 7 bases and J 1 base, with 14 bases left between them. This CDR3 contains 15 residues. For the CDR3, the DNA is TGTGCCAGCAATCCTGACGGGCAAAGCAATCAGCCCCAGCATTTT. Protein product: CASNPDGQSNQPQHF.

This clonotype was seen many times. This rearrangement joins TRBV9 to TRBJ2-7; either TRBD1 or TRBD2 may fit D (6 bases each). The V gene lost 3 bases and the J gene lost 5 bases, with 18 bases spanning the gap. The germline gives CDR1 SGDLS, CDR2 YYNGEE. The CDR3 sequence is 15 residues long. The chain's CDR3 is CASSALGGLANEQYF. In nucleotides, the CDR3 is TGTGCCAGCAGCGCCCTAGGGGGGCTAGCTAACGAGCAGTACTTC. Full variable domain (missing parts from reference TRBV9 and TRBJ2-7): DSGVTQTPKHLITATGQRVTLRCSPRSGDLSVYWYQQSLDQGLQFLIQYYNGEERAKGNILERFSAQQFPDLHSELNLSSLELGDSALYFCASSALGGLANEQYFGPGTRLTVT.

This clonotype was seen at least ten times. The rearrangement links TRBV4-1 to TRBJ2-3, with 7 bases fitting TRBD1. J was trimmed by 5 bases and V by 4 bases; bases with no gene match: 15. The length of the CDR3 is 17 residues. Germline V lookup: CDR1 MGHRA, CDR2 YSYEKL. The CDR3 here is CASSRPGQRLRRDTQYF. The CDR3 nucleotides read TGCGCCAGCAGCCGACCGGGACAGAGACTTCGTAGAGATACGCAGTATTTT.

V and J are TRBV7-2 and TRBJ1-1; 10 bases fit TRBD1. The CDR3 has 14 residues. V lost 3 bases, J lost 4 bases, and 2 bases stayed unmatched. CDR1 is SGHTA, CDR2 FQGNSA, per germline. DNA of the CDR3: TGTGCCAGCAGCTTGGGGACAGGGGTCACTGAAGCTTTCTTT. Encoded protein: CASSLGTGVTEAFF.

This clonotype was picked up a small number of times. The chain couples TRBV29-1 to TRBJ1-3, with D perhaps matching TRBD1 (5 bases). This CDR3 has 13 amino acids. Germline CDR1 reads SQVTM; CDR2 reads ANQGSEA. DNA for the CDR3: TGCGCTGGGGGGGAGAGCTCTGGAAACACCATATATTTT. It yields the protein CAGGESSGNTIYF.

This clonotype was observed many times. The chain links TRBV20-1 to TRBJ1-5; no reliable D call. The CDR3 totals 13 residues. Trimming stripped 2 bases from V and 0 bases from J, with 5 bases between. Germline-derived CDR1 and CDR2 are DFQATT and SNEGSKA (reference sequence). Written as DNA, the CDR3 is TGCAGTGCTAGATCGGATAGCAATCAGCCCCAGCATTTT. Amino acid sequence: CSARSDSNQPQHF.

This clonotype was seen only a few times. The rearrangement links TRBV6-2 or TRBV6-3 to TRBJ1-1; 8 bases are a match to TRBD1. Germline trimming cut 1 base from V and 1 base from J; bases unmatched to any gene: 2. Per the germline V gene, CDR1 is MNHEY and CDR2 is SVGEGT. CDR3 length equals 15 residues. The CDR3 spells CASSYFGTGNTEAFF. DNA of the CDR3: TGTGCCAGCAGTTACTTCGGGACAGGGAACACTGAAGCTTTCTTT.